Sequencing of this T cell receptor beta chain was carried out in a study of blood T cell repertoires in COVID-19. CDR1 MDHEN and CDR2 SYDVKM come from the germline V gene. V shed 2 bases and J shed 5 bases, with 6 bases lying between them. The CDR3 has 12 amino acids. Sequencing was performed with immunoSEQ multiplex PCR; in TCRdb, only in-frame clones are kept and a portion is missing. The sample consists of over 250,000 clones, around 86% of them appearing once. Sequenced: PBMCs or T cells enriched from blood (not recorded which). V is TRBV28 and J is TRBJ1-1; no reliable D call. The receptor comes from a young woman who had recovered from COVID-19. DNA of the CDR3: TGTGCCAGCAGTTTAGGCAGAACTGAAGCTTTCTTT. Its translation is CASSLGRTEAFF.